Presented here are 3 T cell receptor beta chains from one specimen sequenced in a study of blood T cell repertoires in COVID-19. The protocol was immunoSEQ multiplex PCR, while the TCRdb copy is restricted to in-frame clones and leaves out a portion. The sample has about 130,000 clones, 80% to 85% seen once. The source material was PBMCs or T cells enriched from blood (not recorded which). All receptors come from a man younger than 45 who had recovered from COVID-19.

This chain uses TRBV7-8 with TRBJ2-7; no definite D call. This CDR3 region has 14 residues. Germline CDR1 reads SGHVS; CDR2 reads FQNEAQ. V was trimmed by 2 bases and J by 1 base, leaving 9 bases between them. The CDR3 DNA reads TGTGCCAGCAGCTTATTCCCCTTGTCCTACGAGCAGTACGTC. It codes for CASSLFPLSYEQYV.

The count of this clone is one. The chain carries TRBV5-4 and TRBJ1-1; D is possibly TRBD1 (5 bases). This CDR3 is built from 14 residues. V was cut by 0 bases and J by 8 bases, with 14 bases left in between. Germline loops: CDR1 SGHNT, CDR2 YYREEE (reference sequence). This CDR3 is CASSLAGQKLEAFF. The CDR3 DNA follows: TGTGCCAGCAGCTTGGCCGGACAAAAGTTAGAAGCTTTCTTT.

The chain links TRBV6-5 to TRBJ2-5, with 7 bases identical to TRBD2. CDR1 MNHEY and CDR2 SVGAGI come from the germline V gene. Trimming at V came to 7 bases and at J to 5 bases, leaving 10 bases not matched to a gene. CDR3 length: 14 amino acids. The CDR3 DNA reads TGTGCCAGCATCAGCGGGGCTGGCAAGGAGACCCAGTACTTC. Amino acids: CASISGAGKETQYF.